This TCR beta chain was found in a study of CD4 T cells in relation to SARS-CoV-2 and coronaviruses. The overall study: ViraFEST: roughly 10-day antigen culture of PBMCs, then TCR beta CDR3 sequencing.

Unexposed donor CD4+ T cells date from about 2011-2018, before the COVID-19 pandemic. CD4+ T cells were isolated from the cells after around eleven days of culture. This clone has just one count. Antigen: not known. Trimming removed 1 base at V and 1 base at J, with 15 bases between. CDR1 and CDR2 (germline): SGHVS, FQNEAQ. The CDR3 consists of 17 residues. Clones were read by immunoSEQ multiplex PCR, and TCRdb kept only the in-frame ones, dropping some. The sample yields about 26,000 clones, roughly 66% seen once. This sequence joins TRBV7-8 and TRBJ2-3; a possible D gene is TRBD2 (6 bases). This clonotype originated in a human donor in good health. Sequencing used CD4+ T cells from PBMCs, cultured in vitro. CDR3 sequence (DNA): TGTGCCAGCAGCTTAGTAACGGGAGTTAGGGGCACAGATACGCAGTATTTT. Translated, it gives CASSLVTGVRGTDTQYF.